The clone carrying this T cell receptor (beta chain) was detected a few times. The same CDR3 also results from other DNA sequences found in this sample. This specimen belongs to a study of blood T cell repertoires in COVID-19. Overall study context: Whether acute or convalescent, the COVID-19 samples came from the United States, Italy and Spain. Nucleic acid was either cDNA or gDNA, and it came from T cells, B-cell-depleted T cells, or PBMCs.

Original handling: By means of reference gene primer amplification, nucleated cell counts were estimated. Clones were sequenced by immunoSEQ multiplex PCR, and TCRdb holds only the in-frame ones, with some missing. V, J and clone size reflect that table, while D and trimming were determined from the DNA. The data show more than 200,000 clones, with around 87% seen just once and around 5% held by the top ten. Trimming removed 3 bases from V and 1 base from J, with 12 bases in between. CDR3 size: 15 residues. The germline CDR1 and CDR2 sequences are LNHDA and SQIVND (reference sequence). Seattle patients were enrolled during active infection and followed longitudinally.

Sequencing was done on a sample of peripheral blood. This sequence joins TRBV19 and TRBJ1-1; D gene uncertain. The receptor was derived from a woman aged 55-69 years with COVID-19, enrolled during active disease. In DNA, the CDR3 is TGTGCCAGTAGTATTGTCGGGGATACGAACACTGAAGCTTTCTTT. This gives the protein CASSIVGDTNTEAFF.